This T cell receptor beta chain emerged from a study of T cell clusters in autoimmune cytopenias. Findings and limits, study-wide: No cluster-lack signature appeared between secondary cytopenia and chronic lymphocytic leukemia patients, apparently due to lymphoma masking.

Each sample's input was approximately 270 ng genomic DNA, roughly 38,000 genome equivalents. This clonotype ranks as large in terms of frequency. Its specificity is not known. One tube held mixed TRB-A and TRB-B primer pools for touch-down PCR. Following a re-call of the multiplex PCR reads, TCRdb has one entry per CDR3 protein and lacks DNA. The sample has around 5,000 distinct CDR3 sequences, and its top ten clones hold approximately 8.7%. The clonotype was recovered from a human donor with an autoimmune cytopenia or autoimmune hepatitis (not recorded which). Sequences were obtained from peripheral blood.

Here the CDR3 reads CSVEGHNTGELFF. This chain links TRBV29-1 with TRBJ2-2; TCRdb returns TRBD1, unconfirmable since there is no DNA. Looked up from germline, CDR1 is SQVTM and CDR2 is ANQGSEA. This CDR3 is 13 amino acids long.